This TCR beta chain was sequenced in a study of breast tumors, draining lymph nodes, adjacent tissues. Study conclusions and caveats: Tumor TCR diversity was below lymph nodes but above nontumor tissue.

Using its own MiXCR run on the multiplex PCR reads, TCRdb lists one record per CDR3 protein. The sample shows 200,000 or so distinct CDR3 sequences, approximately 33% of them seen only once. Axillary draining lymph nodes of breast cancer patients supplied the node samples. As concerns this clonotype: The antigen is not known.

This receptor was identified in a female donor with breast cancer. Some clones in this sample may be carry-over from other donors' samples. What was sequenced was axillary lymph node tissue.

This chain's CDR3 is CASSFRGDRETQYF. For the CDR3, the DNA is TGTGCCAGCAGCTTCCGAGGGGATCGGGAGACCCAGTACTTC. The chain couples TRBV7-2 to TRBJ2-5; D possibly uses TRBD1 or TRBD2 (5 bases each). The CDR3 is made up of 14 amino acids. Germline assignment: CDR1 SGHTA and CDR2 FQGNSA. The V end was cut by 3 bases, the J end by 5 bases, with 13 bases between.